These 15 T cell receptor beta chains were all obtained from the same sample, sequenced in a study of Graves' ophthalmopathy and Graves' hyperthyroidism. RNA transcripts served as template for amplifying TCR beta CDR3 sequences. Scientists carried out first-round RT-PCR using HTBI primers and then a second-round multiplex PCR. TCRdb passed the multiplex PCR reads through MiXCR, listing each CDR3 protein once. The table has about 740,000 distinct CDR3 sequences, about 44% seen once. Sequenced input: peripheral blood. The origin of the receptors is an adult man with Graves' ophthalmopathy.

This clonotype came up a few times. The chain carries TRBV7-2 and TRBJ2-5; 11 nucleotides align to TRBD2. Trimming took 5 bases from V and 6 from J; bases not matched to a gene: 11. The CDR3 has 16 residues. Per the germline V gene, CDR1 is SGHTA and CDR2 is FQGNSA. CDR3 region: CASSQDLAGGTKTQYF. DNA of the CDR3: TGTGCCAGCAGCCAAGATCTAGCGGGAGGCACAAAGACCCAGTACTTC.

This chain links TRBV29-1 with TRBJ2-7; the match to TRBD1 covers 7 bases. This CDR3 region has 11 residues. Germline V lookup: CDR1 SQVTM, CDR2 ANQGSEA. The V segment lost 8 bases and the J segment 9 bases; nucleotides outside the gene matches: 10. The CDR3 loop is CSIRQGEAQYF. In DNA form, the CDR3 reads TGCAGCATCAGACAGGGTGAAGCGCAGTACTTC.

This clonotype was recorded at least ten times. The V and J genes are TRBV2 and TRBJ1-1; no definite D call. CDR1 is SNHLY, CDR2 FYNNEI, per germline. The CDR3 loop spans 17 amino acids. Trimming took 3 bases from V and 0 from J, leaving 17 bases between them. The CDR3 protein is CASSEGLTVRMNTEAFF. CDR3 bases: TGTGCCAGCAGTGAGGGGTTGACGGTTAGGATGAACACTGAAGCTTTCTTT.

Points on this clonotype: The junction and the germline gene differ at one end; a read error may be behind it. The chain joins TRBV13 to TRBJ2-7; weak D call: TRBD2 (6 bases). This CDR3 comprises 14 residues. Germline CDR1 PRHDT, CDR2 FYEKMQ (reference sequence). In DNA form, the CDR3 reads TGTGCCAGCAGCTTTCACGGGAGCTCCTACGAGCGGTACTTC. Translating gives CASSFHGSSYERYF. Looking up the rest from reference TRBV13 and TRBJ2-7 gives the full variable domain: AAGVIQSPRHLIKEKRETATLKCYPIPRHDTVYWYQQGPGQDPQFLISFYEKMQSDKGSIPDRFSAQQFSDYHSELNMSSLELGDSALYFCASSFHGSSYERYFGPGTRLTVT.

This clonotype was observed a handful of times. This sequence joins TRBV5-4 and TRBJ1-5, with no clear D. The germline V gene encodes CDR1 SGHNT and CDR2 YYREEE (reference sequence). The length of the CDR3 is 12 residues. V dropped 4 bases and J dropped 4 bases, with 6 bases sitting between them. CDR3 region: CASSRLNQPQHF. CDR3 nucleotide sequence: TGTGCCAGCAGCCGTCTAAATCAGCCCCAGCATTTT.

The V call is TRBV7-9, the J call TRBJ1-2; possibly TRBD1 for D (6 bases). The V gene's germline CDR1 is SEHNR and CDR2 FQNEAQ (reference sequence). With 2 bases removed from V and 0 bases from J, the gap between germline ends came to 13 bases. The CDR3 runs 16 residues. In DNA form, the CDR3 reads TGTGCCAGCAGCTTACCGGGACACCAAGCTAACTATGGCTACACCTTC. This sequence encodes CASSLPGHQANYGYTF. Drawing the rest from reference TRBV7-9 and TRBJ1-2, the complete variable domain is DTGVSQNPRHKITKRGQNVTFRCDPISEHNRLYWYRQTLGQGPEFLTYFQNEAQLEKSRLLSDRFSAERPKGSFSTLEIQRTEQGDSAMYLCASSLPGHQANYGYTFGSGTRLTVV.

The genes are TRBV11-2 and TRBJ1-5; 9 bases fit TRBD1. CDR1 is SGHAT, CDR2 FQNNGV, per germline. J gave up 7 bases and V 11 bases, and 9 bases lay outside the gene matches. CDR3 length equals 13 residues. The CDR3 nucleotides read TGTGCCTGGAGTCCCGACAGGGGGCAGCCCCAGCATTTT. Amino acids: CAWSPDRGQPQHF.

This clonotype was detected a few times. The genes are TRBV29-1 and TRBJ2-7; the match to TRBD1 covers 7 bases. The V segment lost 8 bases and the J segment 2 bases; nucleotides outside the gene matches: 9. This CDR3 is built from 13 residues. CDR1 is SQVTM, CDR2 ANQGSEA, per germline. CDR3 in amino acids: CSPTYRGPYEQYF. In nucleotides, the CDR3 is TGCAGCCCGACGTACAGGGGACCCTACGAGCAGTACTTC.

This clonotype was detected many times. The chain couples TRBV29-1 to TRBJ2-6; a weak D match, TRBD1 (5 bases). Germline CDR1 reads SQVTM; CDR2 reads ANQGSEA. The CDR3 length is 14 residues. Trimming removed 4 bases at V and 4 bases at J, with 11 bases between. The CDR3 DNA reads TGCAGCGTTGGGGCAGGGTACGGGGCCAACGTCCTGACTTTC. Translating it yields CSVGAGYGANVLTF.

This clonotype was counted ten times or more. V is TRBV2 and J is TRBJ2-5; no clear D gene. The V and J ends lost 10 bases and 2 bases respectively, with 11 bases between them. The CDR3 has 12 amino acids. Germline V gives CDR1 SNHLY, CDR2 FYNNEI. CDR3: CANVGYQETQYF. The DNA of the CDR3 is TGTGCCAACGTTGGCTATCAAGAGACCCAGTACTTC.

This clonotype was detected only a few times. The chain has TRBV6-6 and TRBJ1-2, with 8 bases lining up with TRBD1. This CDR3 spans 15 amino acids. Germline V gene lookup returns CDR1 MNHNY and CDR2 SVGAGI (reference sequence). V trimming: 2 bases; J trimming: 5 bases; junction bases outside the gene matches: 7. For the CDR3, the DNA is TGTGCCAGCAGTTACCTCGACAGGGGAATATATGGCTACACCTTC. This translates into CASSYLDRGIYGYTF.

The gene calls are TRBV25-1 and TRBJ1-2; D is uncertain. Trimming pared 6 bases from V and 2 bases from J, leaving 10 bases between. The length of the CDR3 is 13 residues. CDR1 MGHDK and CDR2 SYGVNS come from the germline V gene. CDR3 amino acids: CASRGAGNYGYTF. CDR3 nucleotides: TGTGCCAGCAGGGGAGCAGGAAACTATGGCTACACCTTC.

This clonotype was detected many times. V and J are TRBV19 and TRBJ2-5; perhaps TRBD2 as D (5 bases). Germline CDR1 and CDR2: LNHDA and SQIVND (reference sequence). This CDR3 contains 14 residues. V was clipped by 7 bases and J by 3 bases, with 15 bases between them. The chain's CDR3 is CASNRWVGEETQYF. The CDR3 region has the DNA TGTGCCAGTAATCGATGGGTCGGGGAAGAGACCCAGTACTTC. Complete variable domain (other parts from reference TRBV19 and TRBJ2-5): DGGITQSPKYLFRKEGQNVTLSCEQNLNHDAMYWYRQDPGQGLRLIYYSQIVNDFQKGDIAEGYSVSREKKESFPLTVTSAQKNPTAFYLCASNRWVGEETQYFGPGTRLLVL.

This clonotype has ten or more counts. V usage is TRBV9 and J usage is TRBJ1-4, with TRBD1 as a possible D gene (5 bases). V lost 3 bases, J lost 7 bases, and 16 bases lay in between. The CDR3 contains 15 residues. Germline V gives CDR1 SGDLS, CDR2 YYNGEE. CDR3: CASSERGGRGEKLFF. DNA for the CDR3: TGTGCCAGCAGCGAACGGGGCGGGCGAGGTGAAAAACTGTTTTTT. Together with reference TRBV9 and TRBJ1-4, the CDR3 gives the full variable domain: DSGVTQTPKHLITATGQRVTLRCSPRSGDLSVYWYQQSLDQGLQFLIQYYNGEERAKGNILERFSAQQFPDLHSELNLSSLELGDSALYFCASSERGGRGEKLFFGSGTQLSVL.

This chain joins TRBV29-1 and TRBJ2-5; TRBD2 matches at 13 bases. The germline CDR1 and CDR2 sequences are SQVTM and ANQGSEA. V was clipped by 6 bases and J by 3 bases; unmatched bases: 4. This CDR3 spans 14 amino acids. CDR3 nucleotides: TGCAGCGTCGGGGGACTAGCGGGAAAAGAGACCCAGTACTTC. Its translation: CSVGGLAGKETQYF.